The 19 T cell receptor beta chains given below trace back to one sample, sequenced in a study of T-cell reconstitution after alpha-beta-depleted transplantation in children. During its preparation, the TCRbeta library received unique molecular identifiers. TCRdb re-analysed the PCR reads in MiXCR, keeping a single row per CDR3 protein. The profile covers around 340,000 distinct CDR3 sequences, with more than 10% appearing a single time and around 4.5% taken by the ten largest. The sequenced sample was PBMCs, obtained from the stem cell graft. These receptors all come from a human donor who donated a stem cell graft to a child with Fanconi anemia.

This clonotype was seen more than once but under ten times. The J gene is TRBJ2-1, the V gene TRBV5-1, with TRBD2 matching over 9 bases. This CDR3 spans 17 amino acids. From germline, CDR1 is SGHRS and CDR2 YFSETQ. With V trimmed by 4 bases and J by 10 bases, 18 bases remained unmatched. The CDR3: CASSPLPAGGSRGEQFF. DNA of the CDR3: TGCGCCAGCAGCCCCCTCCCGGCGGGGGGGTCCCGAGGGGAGCAGTTCTTC. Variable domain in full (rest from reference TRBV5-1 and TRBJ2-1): KAGVTQTPRYLIKTRGQQVTLSCSPISGHRSVSWYQQTPGQGLQFLFEYFSETQRNKGNFPGRFSGRQFSNSRSEMNVSTLELGDSALYLCASSPLPAGGSRGEQFFGPGTRLTVL.

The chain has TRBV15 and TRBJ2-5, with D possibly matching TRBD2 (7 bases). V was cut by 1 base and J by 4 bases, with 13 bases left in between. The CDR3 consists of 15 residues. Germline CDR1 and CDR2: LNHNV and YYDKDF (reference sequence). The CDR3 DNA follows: TGTGCCACCAGCAGAGCGATGGGGGGGCTAGAGACCCAGTACTTC. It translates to CATSRAMGGLETQYF.

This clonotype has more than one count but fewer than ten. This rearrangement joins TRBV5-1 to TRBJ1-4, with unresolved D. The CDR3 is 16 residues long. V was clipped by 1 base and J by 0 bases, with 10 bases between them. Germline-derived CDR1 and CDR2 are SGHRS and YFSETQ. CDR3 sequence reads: CASSLISASTNEKLFF. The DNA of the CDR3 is TGCGCCAGCAGCTTGATCAGCGCGTCAACTAATGAAAAACTGTTTTTT.

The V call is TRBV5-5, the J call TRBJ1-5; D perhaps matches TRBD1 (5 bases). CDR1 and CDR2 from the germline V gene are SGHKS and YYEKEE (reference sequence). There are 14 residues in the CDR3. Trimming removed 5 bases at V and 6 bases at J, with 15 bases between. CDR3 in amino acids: CASSRGTEGQPQHF. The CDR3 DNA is TGTGCCAGCAGTCGGGGGACTGAGGGTCAGCCCCAGCATTTT.

This chain's CDR3 is CASTTDGNEQFF. The CDR3 DNA reads TGTGCCAGCACGACCGACGGGAATGAGCAGTTCTTC. This chain links TRBV2 with TRBJ2-1, with D hard to call. The V and J ends lost 7 bases and 7 bases respectively, with 11 bases between them. From germline, CDR1 is SNHLY and CDR2 FYNNEI. The CDR3 runs 12 residues.

The CDR3 DNA follows: TGTGCCAGCGGAGGGGGGTCGGGTACAGATACGCAGTATTTT. This gives the protein CASGGGSGTDTQYF. This chain joins TRBV9 and TRBJ2-3; D tentatively reads TRBD1 or TRBD2 (6 bases each). Germline values: CDR1 SGDLS, CDR2 YYNGEE. This CDR3 comprises 14 residues. V was clipped by 7 bases and J by 3 bases, with 15 bases between them.

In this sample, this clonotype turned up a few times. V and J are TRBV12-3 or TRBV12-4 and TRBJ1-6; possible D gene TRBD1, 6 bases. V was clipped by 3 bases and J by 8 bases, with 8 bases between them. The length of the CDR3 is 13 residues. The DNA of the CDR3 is TGTGCCAGCAGTTTGAACAGGGATTCACCCCTCCACTTT. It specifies CASSLNRDSPLHF.

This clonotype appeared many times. The DNA of the CDR3 is TGTGCCAGCAGTTTAAGGTTCCGGTCATATGGCTACACCTTC. Encoded protein: CASSLRFRSYGYTF. This sequence joins TRBV12-3 or TRBV12-4 and TRBJ1-2; D is unresolved. CDR3 length equals 14 residues. Trimming took 2 bases from V and 5 from J, leaving 12 bases between them.

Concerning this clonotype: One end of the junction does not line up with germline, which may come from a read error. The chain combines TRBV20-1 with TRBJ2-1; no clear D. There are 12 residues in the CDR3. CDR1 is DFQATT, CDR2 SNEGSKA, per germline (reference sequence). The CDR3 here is CSARDLNDEQFF. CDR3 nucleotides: TGTAGTGCTAGAGATCTGAATGATGAGCAGTTCTTC.

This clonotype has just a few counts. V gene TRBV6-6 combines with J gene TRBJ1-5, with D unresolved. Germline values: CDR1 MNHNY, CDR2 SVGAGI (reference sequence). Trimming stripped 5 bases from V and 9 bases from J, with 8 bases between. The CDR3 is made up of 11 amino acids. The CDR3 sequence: CASSHEGPQHF. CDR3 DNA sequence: TGTGCCAGCAGTCATGAGGGGCCCCAGCATTTT.

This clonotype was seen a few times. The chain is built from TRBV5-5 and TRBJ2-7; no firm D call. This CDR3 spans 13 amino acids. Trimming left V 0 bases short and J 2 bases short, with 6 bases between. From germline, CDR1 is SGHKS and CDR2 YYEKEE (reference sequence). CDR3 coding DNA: TGTGCCAGCAGCTTGGGGTCCGCCTACGAGCAGTACGTC. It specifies CASSLGSAYEQYV.

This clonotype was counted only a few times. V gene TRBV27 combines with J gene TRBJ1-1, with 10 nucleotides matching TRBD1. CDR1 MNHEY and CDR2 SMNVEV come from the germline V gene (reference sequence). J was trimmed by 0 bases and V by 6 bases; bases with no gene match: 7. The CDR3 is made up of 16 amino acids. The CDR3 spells CASSQGQGIMNTEAFF. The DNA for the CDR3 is TGTGCCAGCAGCCAGGGACAGGGGATCATGAACACTGAAGCTTTCTTT.

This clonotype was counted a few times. This chain's CDR3 is CASTDSGGENEKLFF. The CDR3 nucleotides read TGTGCCAGCACCGATTCGGGGGGAGAAAATGAAAAACTGTTTTTT. The rearrangement uses TRBV4-2 and TRBJ1-4; D possibly corresponds to TRBD1 (5 bases). Germline CDR1 and CDR2: LGHNA and YNFKEQ. CDR3 length equals 15 residues. V lost 7 bases and J 5 bases, leaving 17 bases between the germline ends.

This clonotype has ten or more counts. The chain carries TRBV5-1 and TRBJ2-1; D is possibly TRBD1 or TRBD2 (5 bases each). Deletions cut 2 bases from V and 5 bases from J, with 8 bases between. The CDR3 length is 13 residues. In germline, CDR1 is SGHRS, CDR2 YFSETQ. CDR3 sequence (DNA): TGCGCCAGCAGCTTTGGGGGAAACAATGAGCAGTTCTTC. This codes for CASSFGGNNEQFF.

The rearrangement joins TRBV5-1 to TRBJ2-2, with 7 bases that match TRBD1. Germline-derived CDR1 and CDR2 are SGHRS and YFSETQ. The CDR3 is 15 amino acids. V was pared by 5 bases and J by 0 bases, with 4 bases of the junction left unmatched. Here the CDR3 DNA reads TGCGCCAGCAGGCGGACAGGATCGAACACCGGGGAGCTGTTTTTT. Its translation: CASRRTGSNTGELFF.

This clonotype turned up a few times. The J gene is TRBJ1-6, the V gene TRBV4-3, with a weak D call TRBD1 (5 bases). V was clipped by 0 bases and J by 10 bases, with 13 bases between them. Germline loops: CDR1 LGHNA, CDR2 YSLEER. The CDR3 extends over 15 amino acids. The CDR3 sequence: CASSQDRVLDSPLHF. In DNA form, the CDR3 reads TGCGCCAGCAGCCAAGACAGGGTGTTGGACTCACCCCTCCACTTT.

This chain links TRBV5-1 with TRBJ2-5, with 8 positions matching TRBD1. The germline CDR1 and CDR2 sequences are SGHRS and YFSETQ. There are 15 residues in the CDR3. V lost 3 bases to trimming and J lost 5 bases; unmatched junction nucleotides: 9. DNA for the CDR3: TGCGCCAGCAGCTCCGCGACAGGGGTGGCGGAGACCCAGTACTTC. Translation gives CASSSATGVAETQYF.

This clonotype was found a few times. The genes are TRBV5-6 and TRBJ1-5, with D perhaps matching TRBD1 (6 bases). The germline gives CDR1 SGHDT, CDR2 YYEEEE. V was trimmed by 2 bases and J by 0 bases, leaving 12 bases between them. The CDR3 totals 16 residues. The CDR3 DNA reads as TGTGCCAGCAGCTTTTCGGACAGTTTTAGCAATCAGCCCCAGCATTTT. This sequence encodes CASSFSDSFSNQPQHF.

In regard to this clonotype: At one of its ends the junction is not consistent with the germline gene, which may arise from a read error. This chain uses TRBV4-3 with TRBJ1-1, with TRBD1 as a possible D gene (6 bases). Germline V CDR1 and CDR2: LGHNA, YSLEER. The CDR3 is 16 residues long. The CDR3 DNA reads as TGCGTCAGCAGCCTTCAATCCAGGGGAGGTTACGGTGAAGCTTTCTTT. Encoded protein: CVSSLQSRGGYGEAFF.